This T cell receptor beta chain stems from a study of blood T cell repertoires in COVID-19. Produced via immunoSEQ multiplex PCR; TCRdb's table is partial and in-frame only. Here the sample spans over 200,000 clones, around 90% being singletons. Germline V CDR1 and CDR2: LGHNA, YSLEER. This CDR3 spans 18 amino acids. J gave up 4 bases and V 0 bases, and 7 bases lay outside the gene matches. The clonotype comes from a man aged 60 to 69 with COVID-19, enrolled during active disease. The sample was peripheral blood. The gene calls are TRBV4-3 and TRBJ1-3; 12 bases are a match to TRBD1. The CDR3 sequence: CASSQEGQGATSGNTIYF. Written as DNA, the CDR3 is TGCGCCAGCAGCCAAGAGGGACAGGGGGCAACGTCCGGAAACACCATATATTTT.